This T cell receptor (beta chain) stems from a study of T cell clones after liver transplantation. The wider study: Third-party-reactive TCRbeta sequences from pre-transplant mixed lymphocyte reactions served as antigen-independent comparators.

Sequencing used immunoSEQ multiplex PCR; TCRdb keeps in-frame clones, though not all of them. Among roughly 55,000 clones, 70% to 75% were seen once, and the ten largest hold about 10%. Between the trimmed V and J ends, which lost 8 bases and 0 bases, there was a span of 12 bases. The CDR3 sequence is 13 residues long. From germline, CDR1 is SQVTM and CDR2 ANQGSEA. This chain links TRBV29-1 with TRBJ2-3, with D tentatively TRBD2 (5 bases). This sequence originates from a human patient who received a liver transplant. The T cells may partly be graft donor cells. This specimen was CD4+ T cells from blood, taken 52 to 60 months after liver transplant. Written as DNA, the CDR3 is TGCAGCTGGGGAGTTACTAGCACAGATACGCAGTATTTT. This encodes CSWGVTSTDTQYF.